What follows are 14 T cell receptor beta chains derived from one specimen sequenced in a study of shared clonotypes between healthy human individuals. The protocol was immunoSEQ multiplex PCR, while the TCRdb copy is restricted to in-frame clones and leaves out a portion. The repertoire holds about 2 million clones, with about 95% as singletons. Sequenced material: naive CD4+ T cells sorted from blood. The subset is: CD45RA+ positively selected. These receptors were obtained from a man between 18 and 35 years old in good health.

The rearrangement links TRBV28 to TRBJ1-2; the D is unclear. The germline V gene encodes CDR1 MDHEN and CDR2 SYDVKM. The CDR3 runs to 12 residues. Trimming stripped 1 base from V and 8 bases from J, with 8 bases between. The CDR3 spells CASSLLGKGYTF. In DNA form, the CDR3 reads TGTGCCAGCAGTTTATTAGGGAAAGGCTACACCTTC.

The chain joins TRBV10-3 to TRBJ2-7; no clear D. The CDR3 is 14 amino acids. Germline lookup yields CDR1 ENHRY and CDR2 SYGVKD. V lost 0 bases to trimming and J lost 6 bases, with 12 bases between them. CDR3 coding DNA: TGTGCCATCAGTGAGTCGAACTCGCCGCCCGAGCAGTACTTC. It encodes CAISESNSPPEQYF.

V usage is TRBV5-1 and J usage is TRBJ2-1, with 10 bases fitting TRBD2. The CDR3 has 13 residues. Germline assignment: CDR1 SGHRS and CDR2 YFSETQ. Trimming took 0 bases from V and 13 from J; bases not matched to a gene: 4. The CDR3 nucleotides are TGCGCCAGCAGCTTGGCTCTAGCGGGGGCCCAGTTCTTC. Translating it yields CASSLALAGAQFF. Variable domain in full (rest from reference TRBV5-1 and TRBJ2-1): KAGVTQTPRYLIKTRGQQVTLSCSPISGHRSVSWYQQTPGQGLQFLFEYFSETQRNKGNFPGRFSGRQFSNSRSEMNVSTLELGDSALYLCASSLALAGAQFFGPGTRLTVL.

This clone was counted once. This may be a read error, as it is one base from a much larger clone. The J gene is TRBJ1-1, the V gene TRBV7-6; D unclear. The CDR3 totals 13 residues. The germline V gene encodes CDR1 SGHVS and CDR2 FNYEAQ. V was cut by 0 bases and J by 3 bases, with 5 bases left in between. Written as DNA, the CDR3 is TGTGCCAGCAGCTTAGCCGGGGACACTGAAGCTTTCTTT. This codes for CASSLAGDTEAFF.

V usage is TRBV6-5 and J usage is TRBJ1-3, with TRBD1 as a possible D gene (6 bases). Between the trimmed V and J ends, which lost 6 bases and 0 bases, there was a span of 12 bases. From germline, CDR1 is MNHEY and CDR2 SVGAGI. This CDR3 is built from 15 residues. CDR3 bases: TGTGCCAGCAGGTCAGGGGCCTTCTCTGGAAACACCATATATTTT. It translates to CASRSGAFSGNTIYF.

The rearrangement links TRBV2 to TRBJ1-4; D uncertain. V lost 6 bases to trimming and J lost 8 bases, with 19 bases between them. CDR3 size: 15 residues. CDR1 is SNHLY and CDR2 is FYNNEI in the germline V gene. This CDR3 reads CASRQPNLGIEKLFF. The CDR3 nucleotides are TGTGCCAGCAGGCAGCCAAACCTAGGAATCGAAAAACTGTTTTTT.

About this clone: Other nucleotide sequences from this sample produce the same CDR3. This rearrangement joins TRBV25-1 to TRBJ2-3; TRBD2 matches 15 bases. The germline CDR1 and CDR2 sequences are MGHDK and SYGVNS. The CDR3 length is 17 residues. The trim removed 3 bases at V and 2 bases at J, leaving 3 bases unmatched. Written as DNA, the CDR3 is TGTGCCAGCAGTGAGGGACTAGCGGGAGGATTCACAGATACGCAGTATTTT. It yields the protein CASSEGLAGGFTDTQYF. The whole variable domain, filled in from reference TRBV25-1 and TRBJ2-3, reads EADIYQTPRYLVIGTGKKITLECSQTMGHDKMYWYQQDPGMELHLIHYSYGVNSTEKGDLSSESTVSRIRTEHFPLTLESARPSHTSQYLCASSEGLAGGFTDTQYFGPGTRLTVL.

This chain joins TRBV18 and TRBJ2-5; 8 positions agree with TRBD1. Trimming cost V 1 base and J 1 base; bases outside gene matches: 2. The CDR3 is 15 residues long. Looked up from germline, CDR1 is KGHSH and CDR2 is LQKENI. This chain's CDR3 is CASSPRTGPQETQYF. As DNA, the CDR3 is TGTGCCAGCTCACCACGGACAGGGCCCCAAGAGACCCAGTACTTC.

The genes are TRBV6-5 and TRBJ2-7; TRBD2 matches at 8 bases. V lost 7 bases, J lost 1 base, and 9 bases stayed unmatched. In germline, CDR1 is MNHEY, CDR2 SVGAGI. The CDR3 is made up of 15 amino acids. The DNA of the CDR3 is TGTGCCAGCACTCCTGGAAGCGGGGGATCCTACGAGCAGTACTTC. It translates to CASTPGSGGSYEQYF.

J is TRBJ1-6 and V is TRBV27, with D unresolved. CDR3 length equals 16 residues. V lost 0 bases, J lost 6 bases, and 12 bases lay in between. Germline V CDR1 and CDR2: MNHEY, SMNVEV (reference sequence). The CDR3 sequence is CASSLSSGPLNSPLHF. For the CDR3, the DNA is TGTGCCAGCAGTTTATCGTCCGGGCCGCTTAATTCACCCCTCCACTTT.

The chain couples TRBV5-1 to TRBJ2-7, with D perhaps matching TRBD1 (9 bases). Germline loops: CDR1 SGHRS, CDR2 YFSETQ. The CDR3 covers 16 residues. Trimming removed 4 bases from V and 2 bases from J, with 19 bases in between. CDR3 sequence reads: CASSPGGGQGPYEQYF. The CDR3 DNA is TGCGCCAGCAGCCCGGGAGGGGGACAGGGCCCCTACGAGCAGTACTTC.

The rearrangement uses TRBV11-2 and TRBJ1-4, with a possible D match to TRBD1 (5 bases). Germline V gene data show CDR1 as SGHAT and CDR2 as FQNNGV. Trimming pared 4 bases from V and 5 bases from J, leaving 11 bases between. The CDR3 is made up of 14 amino acids. The CDR3 bases are TGTGCCAGCAGCTCGGGACGGAGAAATGAAAAACTGTTTTTT. It translates to CASSSGRRNEKLFF.

The chain has TRBV5-1 and TRBJ2-7, with D tentatively TRBD1 (6 bases). Germline V lookup: CDR1 SGHRS, CDR2 YFSETQ. Deletions cut 4 bases from V and 2 bases from J, with 16 bases between. This CDR3 contains 15 residues. CDR3 in amino acids: CASSAVPGQPYEQYF. In DNA, the CDR3 is TGCGCCAGCAGCGCCGTTCCGGGACAACCCTACGAGCAGTACTTC.

The chain combines TRBV6-6 with TRBJ1-4; possibly TRBD1 for D (6 bases). Trimming pared 0 bases from V and 7 bases from J, leaving 12 bases between. Per germline, CDR1 MNHNY and CDR2 SVGAGI (reference sequence). The CDR3 covers 15 residues. CDR3: CASSYSTGRGEKLFF. DNA of the CDR3: TGTGCCAGCAGTTACTCTACAGGGAGGGGTGAAAAACTGTTTTTT.